Reported below is one T cell receptor (beta chain). The sample is drawn from a study of blood T cell repertoires in COVID-19. Germline assignment: CDR1 SGHNT and CDR2 YYREEE (reference sequence). This CDR3 comprises 16 residues. V lost 4 bases and J lost 0; bases outside the gene matches: 8. Some clones are missing from TCRdb's copy, which holds only in-frame ones; the method was immunoSEQ multiplex PCR. Of approximately 150,000 clones listed, approximately 86% are singletons. This receptor was taken from a woman in her fifties or sixties with acute or convalescent COVID-19. The chain carries TRBV5-4 and TRBJ1-1, with 8 bases matching TRBD1. The specimen sequenced was peripheral blood. In DNA form, the CDR3 reads TGTGCCAGCAGCCCGGAAGTGGACAGGGTGAACACTGAAGCTTTCTTT. Amino acids: CASSPEVDRVNTEAFF.